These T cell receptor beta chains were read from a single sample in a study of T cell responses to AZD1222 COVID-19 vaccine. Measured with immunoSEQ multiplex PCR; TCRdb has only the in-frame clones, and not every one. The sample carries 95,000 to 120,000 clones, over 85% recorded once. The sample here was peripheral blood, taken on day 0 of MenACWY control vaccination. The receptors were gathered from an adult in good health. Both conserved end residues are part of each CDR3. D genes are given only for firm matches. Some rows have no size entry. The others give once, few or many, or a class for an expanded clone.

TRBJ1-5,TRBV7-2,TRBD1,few,CASSLDRGNGNQPQHF,TGTGCCAGCAGCTTAGACAGGGGGAACGGCAATCAGCCCCAGCATTTT
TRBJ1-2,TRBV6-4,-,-,CASSDSMGQVGSNYGYTF,TGTGCCAGCAGTGACTCAATGGGGCAGGTAGGATCTAACTATGGCTACACCTTC
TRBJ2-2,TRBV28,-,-,CASSLSPGVNTGELFF,TGTGCCAGCAGTTTATCCCCGGGGGTGAACACCGGGGAGCTGTTTTTT
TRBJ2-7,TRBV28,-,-,CASSLWSGGEQYF,TGTGCCAGCAGTTTATGGTCCGGGGGCGAGCAGTACTTC
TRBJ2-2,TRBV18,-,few,CASSPPSRGRTGELFF,TGTGCCAGCTCACCACCTTCGCGGGGAAGGACCGGGGAGCTGTTTTTT
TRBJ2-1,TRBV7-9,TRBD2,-,CASSPAGGEGMGEQFF,TGTGCCAGCAGCCCAGCGGGGGGCGAGGGTATGGGTGAGCAGTTCTTC
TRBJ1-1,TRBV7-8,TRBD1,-,CASSLRDRGSTEAFF,TGTGCCAGCAGCTTACGAGACAGGGGGAGTACTGAAGCTTTCTTT
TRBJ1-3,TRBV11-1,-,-,CASSPRIFGNTIYF,TGTGCCAGCAGCCCTCGTATTTTCGGGAACACCATATATTTT
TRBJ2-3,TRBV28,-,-,CASSLGHADTQYF,TGTGCCAGCAGTTTAGGCCACGCAGATACGCAGTATTTT
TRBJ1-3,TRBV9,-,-,CASSVEGKFQDTIYF,TGTGCCAGCAGCGTAGAAGGGAAATTCCAGGACACCATATATTTT
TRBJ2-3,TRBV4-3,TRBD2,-,CASSQVFAGGPDTQYF,TGCGCCAGCAGCCAAGTCTTTGCGGGGGGGCCAGATACGCAGTATTTT
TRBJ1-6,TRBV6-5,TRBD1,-,CASRPDRRNSPLHF,TGTGCCAGCAGGCCGGACAGGCGGAATTCACCCCTCCACTTT
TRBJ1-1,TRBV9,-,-,CASSETGLNTEAFF,TGTGCCAGCAGCGAGACAGGTTTAAACACTGAAGCTTTCTTT
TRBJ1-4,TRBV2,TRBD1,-,CASSGTGFLGNEKLFF,TGTGCCAGCAGTGGGACAGGGTTCTTGGGTAATGAAAAACTGTTTTTT
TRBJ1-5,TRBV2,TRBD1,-,CASSFTGDYSNQPQHF,TGTGCCAGCAGTTTTACAGGGGATTATAGCAATCAGCCCCAGCATTTT
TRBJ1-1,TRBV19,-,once,CASSINRAANTEAFF,TGTGCCAGTAGTATCAACCGGGCGGCCAACACTGAAGCTTTCTTT
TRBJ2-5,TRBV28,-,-,CASSPGTVYQETQYF,TGTGCCAGCAGTCCCGGGACGGTGTACCAAGAGACCCAGTACTTC
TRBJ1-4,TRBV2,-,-,CASSEGKTNEKLFF,TGTGCCAGCAGTGAGGGAAAGACTAATGAAAAACTGTTTTTT
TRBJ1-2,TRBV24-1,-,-,CATSRGQSNYGYTF,TGTGCCACCAGTCGAGGACAGAGCAACTATGGCTACACCTTC
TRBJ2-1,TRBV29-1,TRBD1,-,CSVDRDRDDFSYNEQFF,TGCAGCGTTGACCGGGACAGGGATGATTTCTCCTACAATGAGCAGTTCTTC
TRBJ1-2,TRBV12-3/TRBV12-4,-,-,CASSLMGDYGYTF,TGTGCCAGCAGTTTAATGGGGGACTATGGCTACACCTTC
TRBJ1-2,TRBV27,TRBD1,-,CASSLSGDSHYGYTF,TGTGCCAGCAGTTTATCGGGGGACAGCCACTATGGCTACACCTTC
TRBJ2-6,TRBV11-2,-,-,CASRRPGGLSGANVLTF,TGTGCCAGCAGGAGACCAGGCGGCCTCTCCGGGGCCAACGTCCTGACTTTC
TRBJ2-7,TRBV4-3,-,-,CASSQDSTDITYEQYF,TGCGCCAGCAGCCAAGATTCGACAGATATAACCTACGAGCAGTACTTC
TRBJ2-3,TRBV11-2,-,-,CASTLGGWGGTDTQYF,TGTGCCAGCACCCTCGGTGGTTGGGGGGGCACAGATACGCAGTATTTT
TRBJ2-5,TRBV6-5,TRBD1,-,CANSDRGRGETQYF,TGTGCCAACTCCGACAGGGGGCGAGGAGAGACCCAGTACTTC
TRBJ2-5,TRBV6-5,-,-,CASSWGIQETQYF,TGTGCCAGCAGTTGGGGAATACAAGAGACCCAGTACTTC
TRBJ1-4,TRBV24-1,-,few,CATRRRVSNEKLFF,TGTGCCACCAGAAGACGCGTCAGTAATGAAAAACTGTTTTTT
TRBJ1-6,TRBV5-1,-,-,CASSLVVSQASPLHF,TGCGCCAGCAGCTTGGTCGTCTCCCAGGCTTCACCCCTCCACTTT
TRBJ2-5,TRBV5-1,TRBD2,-,CASSLGVAGSGAQYF,TGCGCCAGCAGCTTGGGAGTAGCGGGGAGCGGGGCCCAGTACTTC
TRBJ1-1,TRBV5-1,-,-,CASSLWINTEAFF,TGCGCCAGCAGCTTGTGGATTAACACTGAAGCTTTCTTT
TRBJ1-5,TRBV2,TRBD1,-,CASLTRTGALQPQHF,TGTGCCAGCCTGACTAGGACAGGGGCCCTTCAGCCCCAGCATTTT
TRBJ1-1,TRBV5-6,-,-,CASSLVTFLLNTEAFF,TGTGCCAGCAGCTTGGTGACTTTCCTCTTGAACACTGAAGCTTTCTTT
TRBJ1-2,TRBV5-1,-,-,CASSLLQGDYGYTF,TGCGCCAGCAGCTTACTGCAGGGAGACTATGGCTACACCTTC
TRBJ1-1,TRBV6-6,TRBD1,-,CASSSGQGAPEAFF,TGTGCCAGCAGCTCGGGACAGGGGGCCCCTGAAGCTTTCTTT
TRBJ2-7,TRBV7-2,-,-,CASSLTPPYEQYF,TGTGCCAGCAGCTTAACACCCCCTTACGAGCAGTACTTC
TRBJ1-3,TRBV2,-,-,CASTIISGNTIYF,TGTGCCAGCACCATCATCTCTGGAAACACCATATATTTT
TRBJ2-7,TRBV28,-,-,CASTRGGLSGQNEQYF,TGTGCCAGCACACGCGGGGGCCTCTCAGGGCAAAACGAGCAGTACTTC
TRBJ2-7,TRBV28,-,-,CASSPSFYEQYF,TGTGCCAGCAGTCCATCCTTCTACGAGCAGTACTTC
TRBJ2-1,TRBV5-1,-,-,CASSPQDSGDREQFF,TGCGCCAGCAGCCCGCAAGACTCCGGGGATCGAGAGCAGTTCTTC
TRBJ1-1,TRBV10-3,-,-,CAISDRQENTEAFF,TGTGCCATCAGCGACCGACAGGAGAACACTGAAGCTTTCTTT
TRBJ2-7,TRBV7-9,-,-,CASSLGVYEQYF,TGTGCCAGCAGCTTAGGGGTCTACGAGCAGTACTTC
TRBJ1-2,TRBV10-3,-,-,CAISDSPLQGGGGYTF,TGTGCCATCAGTGACTCCCCCCTCCAGGGCGGAGGTGGCTACACCTTC
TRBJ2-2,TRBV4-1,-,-,CASSQDLMGANTGELFF,TGCGCCAGCAGCCAAGACCTTATGGGAGCGAACACCGGGGAGCTGTTTTTT
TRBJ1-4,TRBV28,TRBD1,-,CASSWTGTEKLFF,TGTGCCAGCAGTTGGACAGGGACCGAAAAACTGTTTTTT
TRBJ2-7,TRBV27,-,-,CASSLWRGNEQYF,TGTGCCAGCAGTTTATGGAGGGGGAACGAGCAGTACTTC
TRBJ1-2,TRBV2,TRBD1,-,CASSSYRGRANYGYTF,TGTGCCAGCAGTTCCTACAGGGGGAGGGCTAACTATGGCTACACCTTC
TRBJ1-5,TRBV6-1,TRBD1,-,CASSERGQARVDNQPQHF,TGTGCCAGCAGTGAACGGGGACAGGCTCGAGTAGACAATCAGCCCCAGCATTTT
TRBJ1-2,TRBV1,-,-,CTSSPPDRGNYGYTF,TGCACCAGCAGCCCCCCCGACAGGGGGAACTATGGCTACACCTTC
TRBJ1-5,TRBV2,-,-,CASSIEEGLNQPQHF,TGTGCCAGCAGTATAGAGGAGGGGCTCAATCAGCCCCAGCATTTT
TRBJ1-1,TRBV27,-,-,CASSLSEVGGKAFF,TGTGCCAGCAGTTTATCGGAGGTCGGGGGCAAAGCTTTCTTT
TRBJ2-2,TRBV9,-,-,CASSVLVDAGELFF,TGTGCCAGCAGCGTATTGGTGGACGCCGGGGAGCTGTTTTTT
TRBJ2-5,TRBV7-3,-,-,CASSLEVQETQYF,TGTGCCAGCAGCTTGGAGGTTCAAGAGACCCAGTACTTC
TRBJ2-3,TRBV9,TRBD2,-,CASSVAGGQDTQYF,TGTGCCAGCAGCGTAGCGGGGGGGCAAGATACGCAGTATTTT
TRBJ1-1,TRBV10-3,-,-,CAIRKTASFGTMNTEAFF,TGTGCCATCAGGAAGACAGCCTCCTTTGGTACCATGAACACTGAAGCTTTCTTT